This entry concerns a single TCR beta chain. Assay: immunoSEQ multiplex PCR; the TCRdb copy retains only in-frame clones and omits some. Of tens of thousands of clones listed, roughly 77% were seen once; the top ten hold under 9.5%. This sample is drawn from a study of OX40 agonist ivuxolimab in advanced cancers. Autoimmune disease history or systemic immunosuppression led to patients being barred. Blood specimens came from baseline, cycle 4 day 1, and cycle 7 day 1. This specimen was CD4+ or CD8+ T cells sorted from blood, taken in a trial of the OX40 agonist ivuxolimab. The sequence came from an adult with an advanced solid tumor such as melanoma, head and neck, liver or kidney cancer.

This chain's CDR3 is CASSLPPGRGSTGELFF. CDR3 nucleotides: TGTGCCAGCAGTCTTCCCCCGGGACGGGGAAGCACCGGGGAGCTGTTTTTT. The chain carries TRBV27 and TRBJ2-2, with D possibly called TRBD1 or TRBD2 (5 bases each). V dropped 5 bases and J dropped 4 bases, with 20 bases sitting between them. This CDR3 is 17 amino acids long. Germline V gene lookup returns CDR1 MNHEY and CDR2 SMNVEV (reference sequence).